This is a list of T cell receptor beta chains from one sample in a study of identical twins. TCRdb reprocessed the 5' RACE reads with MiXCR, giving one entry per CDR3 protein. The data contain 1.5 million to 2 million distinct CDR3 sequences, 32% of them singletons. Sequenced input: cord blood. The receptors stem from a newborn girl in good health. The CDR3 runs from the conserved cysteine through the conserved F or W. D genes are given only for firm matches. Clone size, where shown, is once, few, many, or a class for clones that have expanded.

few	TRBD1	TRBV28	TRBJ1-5	CASSRAQGKNQPQHF	TGTGCCAGCAGTCGAGCACAGGGGAAGAATCAGCCCCAGCATTTT
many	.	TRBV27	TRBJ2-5	CASSLLKETQYF	TGTGCCAGCAGTTTGTTAAAAGAGACCCAGTACTTC
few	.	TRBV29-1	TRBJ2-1	CSVEGESSYNEQFF	TGCAGCGTTGAAGGGGAGAGCTCCTACAATGAGCAGTTCTTC
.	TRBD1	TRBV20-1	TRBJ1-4	CSASSADRGHEKLFF	TGCAGTGCTAGTTCCGCGGACAGGGGGCATGAAAAACTGTTTTTT
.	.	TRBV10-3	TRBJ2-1	CAISETYEQFF	TGTGCCATCAGTGAAACCTATGAGCAGTTCTTC
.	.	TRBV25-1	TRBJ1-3	CASSRPGRQGRTIYF	TGTGCCAGCAGCCGACCGGGACGGCAGGGACGCACCATATATTTT
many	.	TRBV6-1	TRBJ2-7	CASSRQTYEQYF	TGTGCCAGCAGTAGGCAGACCTACGAGCAGTACTTC
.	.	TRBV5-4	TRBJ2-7	CASSLAGGAASYNEQYF	TGTGCCAGCAGCTTGGCCGGTGGAGCGGCCTCCTACAATGAGCAGTACTTC
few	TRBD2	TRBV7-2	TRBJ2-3	CASSLVGGLAGGLDTQYF	TGTGCCAGCAGCTTAGTTGGGGGACTAGCGGGGGGGCTAGATACGCAGTATTTT
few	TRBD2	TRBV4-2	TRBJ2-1	CASSQGDLAGVEQFF	TGTGCCAGCAGCCAAGGAGACCTAGCGGGGGTTGAGCAGTTCTTC
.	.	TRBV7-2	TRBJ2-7	CASSLVVSGTFSSYEQYF	TGTGCCAGCAGCTTAGTGGTATCGGGGACCTTCAGCTCCTACGAGCAGTACTTC
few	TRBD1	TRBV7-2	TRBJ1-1	CASKLRTGPRGAFF	TGTGCCAGCAAACTCCGGACAGGGCCCCGTGGAGCTTTCTTT
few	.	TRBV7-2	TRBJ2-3	CASSLEASSSTDTQYF	TGTGCCAGCAGCTTAGAGGCTAGCTCTAGCACAGATACGCAGTATTTT
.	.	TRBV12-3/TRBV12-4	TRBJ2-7	CASSPRGEGPYNEQYF	TGTGCCAGCAGTCCCAGGGGGGAAGGCCCCTACAATGAGCAGTACTTC
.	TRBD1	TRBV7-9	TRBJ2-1	CASRRPQGAYNERFF	TGTGCCAGCAGACGACCCCAGGGGGCCTACAATGAGCGGTTCTTC
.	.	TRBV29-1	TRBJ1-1	CSVNPGLEAFF	TGCAGCGTGAACCCGGGACTGGAAGCTTTCTTT
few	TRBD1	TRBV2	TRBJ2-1	CASSRDRINNEQFF	TGTGCCAGCAGCCGGGACAGGATTAACAATGAGCAGTTCTTC
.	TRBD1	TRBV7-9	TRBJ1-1	CASSFPIRDRAHPGAFF	TGTGCCAGCAGCTTCCCGATTCGGGACAGGGCCCATCCCGGGGCTTTCTTT
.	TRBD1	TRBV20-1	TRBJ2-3	CSARLTGADTQYF	TGCAGTGCTAGATTGACAGGGGCAGATACGCAGTATTTT
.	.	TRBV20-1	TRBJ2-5	CSALSVSETQYF	TGCAGTGCCCTATCCGTGTCGGAGACCCAGTACTTC
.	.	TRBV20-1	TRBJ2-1	CSVTGRNEQFF	TGCAGTGTAACAGGGCGCAATGAGCAGTTCTTC
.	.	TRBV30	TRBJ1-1	CAWTVNTEAFF	TGTGCCTGGACCGTGAACACTGAAGCTTTCTTT
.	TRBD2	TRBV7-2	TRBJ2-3	CASSLATSGASTDTQYF	TGTGCCAGCAGCTTAGCCACTAGCGGAGCCTCCACAGATACGCAGTATTTT
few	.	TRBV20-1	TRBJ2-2	CSPIARGTGELFF	TGCAGTCCCATAGCGAGAGGCACCGGGGAGCTGTTTTTT
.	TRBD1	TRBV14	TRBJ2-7	CASSHSGGPLAEQYF	TGTGCCAGCAGCCATTCAGGGGGCCCACTGGCCGAGCAGTACTTC
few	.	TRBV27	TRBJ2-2	CASSLEGGGELFF	TGTGCCAGCAGTTTGGAGGGTGGTGGGGAGCTGTTTTTT
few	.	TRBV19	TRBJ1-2	CASSIPGGYAGYTF	TGTGCCAGTAGTATCCCAGGCGGCTATGCTGGCTACACCTTC
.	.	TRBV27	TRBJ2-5	CASSPDSWEHNEQYF	TGTGCCAGCAGCCCAGACTCGTGGGAGCACAATGAGCAGTACTTC
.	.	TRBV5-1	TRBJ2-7	CASSLLGTSPYEQYF	TGCGCCAGCAGCTTGTTGGGGACATCCCCCTACGAGCAGTACTTC
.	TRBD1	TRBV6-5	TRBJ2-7	CASSYAQGAFEQYF	TGTGCCAGCAGTTACGCGCAGGGGGCGTTCGAGCAGTACTTC
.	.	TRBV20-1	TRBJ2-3	CSASGHGASTDTQYF	TGCAGTGCTAGCGGGCACGGTGCTAGCACAGATACGCAGTATTTT
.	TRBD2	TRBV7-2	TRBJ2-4	CASSLFSGGGAKNIQYF	TGTGCCAGCAGCCTATTTAGCGGGGGGGGAGCCAAAAACATTCAGTACTTC
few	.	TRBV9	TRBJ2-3	CASSPRDPTTDTQYF	TGTGCCAGCAGCCCCCGGGACCCCACCACAGATACGCAGTATTTT
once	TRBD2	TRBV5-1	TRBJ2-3	CASSQLAGVVLDTQYF	TGCGCCAGCAGCCAACTAGCGGGGGTCGTGTTGGATACGCAGTATTTT
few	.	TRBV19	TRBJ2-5	CASSIQGGRETQYF	TGTGCCAGTAGTATCCAGGGCGGTCGGGAGACCCAGTACTTC
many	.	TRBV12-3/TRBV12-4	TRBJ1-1	CASSLRGYTEAFF	TGTGCCAGCAGTTTGAGAGGCTACACTGAAGCTTTCTTT
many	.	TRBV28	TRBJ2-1	CASSLGLEQFF	TGTGCCAGCAGCTTAGGACTAGAGCAGTTCTTC
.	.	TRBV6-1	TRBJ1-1	CASSEIEGAEAFF	TGTGCCAGCAGTGAAATCGAGGGGGCTGAAGCTTTCTTT
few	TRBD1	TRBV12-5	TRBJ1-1	CASGFQGAAAFF	TGTGCTAGTGGTTTCCAGGGGGCTGCAGCTTTCTTT
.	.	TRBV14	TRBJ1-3	CASSRDSSASGNTIYF	TGTGCCAGCAGCCGAGACAGCTCAGCCTCTGGAAACACCATATATTTT
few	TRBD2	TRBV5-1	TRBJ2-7	CASSLMTSGGPRLYNEQYF	TGCGCCAGCAGCTTGATGACTAGCGGGGGTCCACGACTTTACAATGAGCAGTACTTC
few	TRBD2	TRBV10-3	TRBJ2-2	CAISVGTSGTGELFF	TGTGCCATCAGCGTCGGGACTAGCGGCACCGGGGAGCTGTTTTTT
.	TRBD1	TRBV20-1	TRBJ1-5	CSAMGQLNNQPQHF	TGCAGTGCTATGGGACAGCTTAACAATCAGCCCCAGCATTTT
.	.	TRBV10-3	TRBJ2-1	CAISVDDYNEQFF	TGTGCCATCAGTGTCGATGACTACAATGAGCAGTTCTTC
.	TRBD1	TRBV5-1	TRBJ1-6	CASSSGTGDSPLHF	TGCGCCAGCAGCTCCGGGACAGGAGACTCACCCCTCCACTTT
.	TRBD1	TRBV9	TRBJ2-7	CASSVGQGPYEQSF	TGTGCCAGCAGCGTCGGACAGGGACCTTACGAGCAGTCCTTC
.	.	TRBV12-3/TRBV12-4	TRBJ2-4	CASSLRDAKNIQYF	TGTGCCAGCAGTTTGCGGGATGCCAAAAACATTCAGTACTTC
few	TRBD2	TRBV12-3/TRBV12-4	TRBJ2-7	CASSSPPGLPSYEQYF	TGTGCCAGCAGTTCCCCACCGGGACTACCCAGTTACGAGCAGTACTTC
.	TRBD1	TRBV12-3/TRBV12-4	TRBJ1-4	CASSFTRTGKEKLFF	TGTGCCAGCAGTTTTACCCGGACAGGGAAAGAAAAACTGTTTTTT
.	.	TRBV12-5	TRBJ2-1	CASAPGRGLGNEQFF	TGTGCTAGTGCCCCTGGGCGGGGTTTGGGCAATGAGCAGTTCTTC
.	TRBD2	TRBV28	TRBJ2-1	CASSSSGGAGTEQFF	TGTGCCAGCAGTTCATCCGGGGGGGCCGGCACTGAGCAGTTCTTC
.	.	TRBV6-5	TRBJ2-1	CASRGGAYQETQFF	TGTGCCAGCAGGGGTGGGGCGTACCAAGAGACCCAGTTCTTC